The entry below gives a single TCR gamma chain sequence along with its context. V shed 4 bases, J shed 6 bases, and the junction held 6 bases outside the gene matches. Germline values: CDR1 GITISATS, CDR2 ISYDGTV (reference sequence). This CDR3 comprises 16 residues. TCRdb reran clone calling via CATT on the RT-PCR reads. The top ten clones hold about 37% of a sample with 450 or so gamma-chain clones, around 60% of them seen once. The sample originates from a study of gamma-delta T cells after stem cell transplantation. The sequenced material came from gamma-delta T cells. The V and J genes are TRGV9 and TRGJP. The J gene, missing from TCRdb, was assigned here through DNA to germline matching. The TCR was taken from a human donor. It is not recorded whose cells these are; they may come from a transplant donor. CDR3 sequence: CALWESRELGKKIKVF. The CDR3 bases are TGTGCCTTGTGGGAAAGTCGAGAGTTGGGCAAAAAAATCAAGGTATTT.